These 20 T cell receptor beta chains were sequenced from one sample in a study of T-cell reconstitution after alpha-beta-depleted transplantation in children. Unique molecular identifiers were incorporated when the TCRbeta library was constructed. TCRdb recomputed calls from the PCR reads with MiXCR, one row per CDR3 protein. The sample records about 980,000 distinct CDR3 sequences, around 30% being singletons. The source material was PBMCs, mostly from graft donor cells, sampled 360 days after TCRalphabeta/CD19-depleted stem cell transplant. The origin of the receptors is a boy younger than two who had a stem cell transplant for SCID, so the T cells may come from the graft donor.

This clonotype was found a few times. The gene calls are TRBV20-1 and TRBJ1-1, with D uncertain. From germline, CDR1 is DFQATT and CDR2 SNEGSKA (reference sequence). The V and J ends lost 2 bases and 1 base respectively, with 8 bases between them. The CDR3 loop spans 13 amino acids. The CDR3 loop is CSARSRGNTEAFF. The CDR3 region has the DNA TGCAGTGCTAGAAGTCGCGGGAACACTGAAGCTTTCTTT.

The genes are TRBV12-3 or TRBV12-4 and TRBJ2-7; D gene uncertain. CDR3 length: 15 residues. V lost 10 bases and J 2 bases, leaving 21 bases between the germline ends. In DNA form, the CDR3 reads TGTGCCACCTCCCTCGTGTTTAGCCCTACCTACGAGCAGTACTTC. Protein product: CATSLVFSPTYEQYF.

This clonotype was seen at least ten times. In DNA, the CDR3 is TGTGCCAGCATGGGGACAGACGCGAACACCGGGGAGCTGTTTTTT. Its translation is CASMGTDANTGELFF. The chain uses TRBV2 and TRBJ2-2; TRBD1 agrees at 7 bases. V shed 7 bases, J shed 0 bases, and the junction held 5 bases outside the gene matches. The CDR3 spans 15 residues. Germline-derived CDR1 and CDR2 are SNHLY and FYNNEI.

The chain uses TRBV11-3 and TRBJ2-3, with D possibly being TRBD1 or TRBD2 (5 bases each). There are 16 residues in the CDR3. CDR1 and CDR2 from the germline V gene are SGHNT and YENEEA. V gave up 5 bases and J gave up 0 bases, with 15 bases separating them. Here the CDR3 reads CASSRRGATSTDTQYF. CDR3 sequence (DNA): TGTGCCAGCAGCAGACGGGGCGCTACTAGCACAGATACGCAGTATTTT.

This chain uses TRBV4-1 with TRBJ2-3; 13 bases fit TRBD2. The germline V gene encodes CDR1 MGHRA and CDR2 YSYEKL. V trimming: 6 bases; J trimming: 3 bases; junction bases outside the gene matches: 9. CDR3 size: 17 residues. The CDR3 loop is CASRWIELAGGTDTQYF. The CDR3 bases are TGCGCCAGCAGATGGATCGAACTAGCGGGGGGGACAGATACGCAGTATTTT.

This sequence joins TRBV12-3 or TRBV12-4 and TRBJ2-1; a possible D gene is TRBD2 (7 bases). V was shortened by 2 bases and J by 7 bases, with 21 bases between the two germline ends. The CDR3 is made up of 17 amino acids. The CDR3 is CASSLTRGRGAVNEQFF. The DNA of the CDR3 is TGTGCCAGCAGTTTAACTAGGGGGAGGGGGGCCGTGAATGAGCAGTTCTTC.

The CDR3 sequence is CASSLGEWIAPLHF. CDR3 nucleotides: TGTGCCAGCAGTTTAGGAGAGTGGATTGCACCCCTCCACTTT. The V call is TRBV12-3 or TRBV12-4, the J call TRBJ1-6; D ambiguous. V lost 1 base and J 11 bases, leaving 12 bases between the germline ends. The CDR3 has 14 amino acids.

V usage is TRBV25-1 and J usage is TRBJ2-5, with 8 bases aligning to TRBD2. In germline, CDR1 is MGHDK, CDR2 SYGVNS. The CDR3 has 15 residues. The V and J ends lost 3 bases and 5 bases, in that order; junction bases with no gene match: 8. Here the CDR3 reads CASSEERGSRETQYF. CDR3 DNA sequence: TGTGCCAGCAGTGAGGAGCGGGGGTCCCGGGAGACCCAGTACTTC.

This clonotype was counted between two and nine times. This chain connects TRBV10-3 to TRBJ2-5; no reliable D call. The CDR3 covers 15 residues. The V gene's germline CDR1 is ENHRY and CDR2 SYGVKD. Trimming left V 3 bases short and J 5 bases short, with 16 bases between. The CDR3 DNA sequence: TGTGCCATCAGTGAATTCCGGCCCCAAGGGGAGACCCAGTACTTC. Protein sequence: CAISEFRPQGETQYF.

The chain is built from TRBV5-6 and TRBJ2-7, with a possible D match to TRBD1 (5 bases). With 4 bases removed from V and 2 bases from J, the gap between germline ends came to 22 bases. Germline lookup yields CDR1 SGHDT and CDR2 YYEEEE. The CDR3 spans 17 residues. Here the CDR3 reads CASSRSPSWGTTYEQYF. The CDR3 nucleotides are TGTGCCAGCAGCAGAAGCCCCTCCTGGGGCACAACCTACGAGCAGTACTTC.

The chain uses TRBV7-2 and TRBJ2-7; TRBD1 aligns across 10 bases. This CDR3 has 15 amino acids. The germline CDR1 and CDR2 sequences are SGHTA and FQGNSA. Losses at the gene ends were 5 bases for V and 3 bases for J; bases not matched to a gene: 7. The CDR3 loop reads CASSRPRTGGYEQYF. The CDR3 region has the DNA TGTGCCAGCAGCCGGCCTCGGACAGGGGGCTACGAGCAGTACTTC. Full variable domain (missing parts from reference TRBV7-2 and TRBJ2-7): GAGVSQSPSNKVTEKGKDVELRCDPISGHTALYWYRQSLGQGLEFLIYFQGNSAPDKSGLPSDRFSAERTGGSVSTLTIQRTQQEDSAVYLCASSRPRTGGYEQYFGPGTRLTVT.

This chain links TRBV28 with TRBJ2-7; D is unclear. Germline V lookup: CDR1 MDHEN, CDR2 SYDVKM. CDR3 length equals 12 residues. The V end was cut by 6 bases, the J end by 4 bases, with 10 bases between. CDR3 loop: CASRPQEYEQYF. CDR3 DNA: TGTGCCAGCAGACCTCAGGAATACGAGCAGTACTTC.

This clonotype was observed a handful of times. The chain joins TRBV20-1 to TRBJ2-1; tentatively, D is TRBD2 (6 bases). CDR3 length: 12 amino acids. V was trimmed by 3 bases and J by 10 bases, leaving 13 bases between them. Germline-derived CDR1 and CDR2 are DFQATT and SNEGSKA (reference sequence). CDR3 amino acids: CSARRQRGEQFF. CDR3 sequence (DNA): TGCAGTGCTAGGCGGCAACGGGGGGAGCAGTTCTTC.

The chain recombines TRBV6-5 with TRBJ2-3; tentative D call: TRBD1 (5 bases). The germline CDR1 and CDR2 sequences are MNHEY and SVGAGI. This CDR3 contains 15 residues. V lost 4 bases to trimming and J lost 2 bases, with 13 bases between them. The CDR3 spells CASSWGAVPTDTQYF. The CDR3 region has the DNA TGTGCCAGCAGTTGGGGCGCGGTACCCACAGATACGCAGTATTTT.

The CDR3 is CASSQTGGTVTGELFF. The CDR3 DNA sequence: TGCGCCAGCAGCCAAACGGGGGGGACGGTCACCGGGGAGCTGTTTTTT. This chain uses TRBV4-1 with TRBJ2-2, with 8 nucleotides matching TRBD2. Germline V gene sequence: CDR1 MGHRA, CDR2 YSYEKL. The length of the CDR3 is 16 residues. The V gene end was trimmed by 2 bases and the J gene end by 4 bases; junction bases not matched to a gene: 6.

The V call is TRBV20-1, the J call TRBJ2-1; 9 nucleotides line up with TRBD2. The CDR3 has 18 residues. Germline values: CDR1 DFQATT, CDR2 SNEGSKA (reference sequence). V shed 4 bases, J shed 0 bases, and the junction held 13 bases outside the gene matches. Here the CDR3 reads CSANPAGGLGSSYNEQFF. Here the CDR3 DNA reads TGCAGTGCTAATCCAGCGGGGGGCCTGGGGAGCTCCTACAATGAGCAGTTCTTC.

J is TRBJ2-7 and V is TRBV29-1, with TRBD1 matching 10 bases. CDR1 is SQVTM and CDR2 is ANQGSEA in the germline V gene. Trimming cost V 4 bases and J 5 bases; bases outside gene matches: 5. The CDR3 is 13 amino acids. CDR3 region: CSVGDRGLDEQYF. For the CDR3, the DNA is TGCAGCGTTGGGGACAGGGGTTTGGACGAGCAGTACTTC.

V is TRBV6-1 and J is TRBJ1-2; 8 bases are a match to TRBD1. Trimming took 6 bases from V and 2 from J; bases not matched to a gene: 11. The CDR3 contains 16 residues. Germline CDR1 reads MNHNS; CDR2 reads SASEGT. The CDR3 DNA follows: TGTGCCAGCAGCGAGAGAGCGCACAGGGGGAACTATGGCTACACCTTC. Amino acid sequence: CASSERAHRGNYGYTF.

This chain joins TRBV5-1 and TRBJ2-1, with TRBD1 as a possible D gene (6 bases). Trimming left V 2 bases short and J 5 bases short, with 14 bases between. This CDR3 region has 15 residues. Germline V gene lookup returns CDR1 SGHRS and CDR2 YFSETQ. This CDR3 is CASSLKGQLNNEQFF. CDR3 DNA sequence: TGCGCCAGCAGCTTAAAGGGACAACTCAACAATGAGCAGTTCTTC.

The V gene is TRBV5-1, the J gene TRBJ2-4; tentative D call: TRBD1 (6 bases). V shed 3 bases and J shed 5 bases, with 15 bases lying between them. CDR3 length: 15 residues. CDR1 is SGHRS, CDR2 YFSETQ, per germline. CDR3 sequence: CASSYRGTLENIQYF. CDR3 nucleotide sequence: TGCGCCAGCAGCTACAGAGGGACACTAGAAAACATTCAGTACTTC.